The present T cell receptor beta chain was sequenced within a study of regulatory T cells in long-lasting Graves disease. Regarding the study as a whole: TRBV28, TRBJ1-2 and TRBJ2-5 emerged as the favored segments in persistent disease. Those with persistent disease had in common more public clonotypes (about 2,700) than new patients (approximately 890). Lower TCR diversity was seen in persistent Graves' patients than in newly diagnosed ones.

Time point described: newly diagnosed GD, antithyroid drugs for less than 3 months. PBMC RNA was the source of the TCR library. CDR1 is SGHAT, CDR2 FQNNGV, per germline. This CDR3 is built from 15 residues. With 6 bases clipped from V and 9 bases from J, the junction kept 6 bases outside the gene matches. Investigators prepared the TCR beta libraries by applying iRepertoire HTBI primers and Arm-PCR of CDR3 regions. Per the study methods: Samples collectively showed some 65 TRBV and around 15 TRBJ segments. Each CDR3 protein is one row after TCRdb ran MiXCR on the multiplex PCR reads. TCRdb, rather than the study authors, made the V and J calls. In the table there are fewer than 350,000 distinct CDR3 sequences, 18% of which are singletons. For this clonotype: The antigen is undetermined. A far bigger clonotype differs at one base, so this is likely a read error.

This clonotype was obtained from a female donor with Graves disease. This specimen was peripheral blood mononuclear cells (PBMCs), taken at new diagnosis, from a patient treated with antithyroid drugs. V is TRBV11-2 and J is TRBJ2-1; the match to TRBD2 covers 15 bases. The CDR3 loop reads CASSSGLAGGREQFF. The CDR3 bases are TGTGCCAGCAGTTCGGGACTAGCGGGAGGCCGTGAGCAGTTCTTC.